Below, one T cell receptor (beta chain) is given with its context. The method was immunoSEQ multiplex PCR; TCRdb's version includes in-frame clones alone and lacks a portion of them. There are approximately 97,000 clones in the sample; 90% occur only once, and 0.7% to 0.9% lies in the top ten. Germline CDR1 is SGHAT and CDR2 is FQNNGV. Trimming stripped 2 bases from V and 0 bases from J, with 7 bases between. This CDR3 has 15 amino acids. These data belong to a study of T cell changes during pregnancy in multiple sclerosis. The clonotype was recovered from a female donor in good health, enrolled as a control in a pregnancy study. The chain recombines TRBV11-2 with TRBJ2-2, with D hard to call. The sample was peripheral blood, taken in the second trimester of pregnancy. CDR3 DNA sequence: TGTGCCAGCAGCTTAATAGTCACGAACACCGGGGAGCTGTTTTTT. Translating gives CASSLIVTNTGELFF.